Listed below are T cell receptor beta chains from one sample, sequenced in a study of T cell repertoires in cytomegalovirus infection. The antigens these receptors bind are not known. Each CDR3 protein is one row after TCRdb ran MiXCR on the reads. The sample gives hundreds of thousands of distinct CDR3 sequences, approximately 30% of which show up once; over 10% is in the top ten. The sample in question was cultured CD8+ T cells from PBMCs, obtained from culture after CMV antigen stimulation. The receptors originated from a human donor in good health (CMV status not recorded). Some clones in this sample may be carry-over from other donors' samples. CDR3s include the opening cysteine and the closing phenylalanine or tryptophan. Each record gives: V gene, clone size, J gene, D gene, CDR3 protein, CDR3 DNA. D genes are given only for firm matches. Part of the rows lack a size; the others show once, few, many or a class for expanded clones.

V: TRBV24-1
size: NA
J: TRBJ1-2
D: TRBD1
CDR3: CATSASGQGANGYTF
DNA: TGTGCCACCAGTGCCTCGGGACAGGGGGCAAATGGCTACACCTTC

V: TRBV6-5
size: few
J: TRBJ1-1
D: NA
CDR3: CASSYGTGRTEAFF
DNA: TGTGCCAGCAGTTACGGGACCGGTAGGACTGAAGCTTTCTTT

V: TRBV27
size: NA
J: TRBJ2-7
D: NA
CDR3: CASSWALAYEQYF
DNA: TGTGCCAGCAGTTGGGCCTTGGCTTACGAGCAGTACTTC

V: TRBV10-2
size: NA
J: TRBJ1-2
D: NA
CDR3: CASSENGPSIGYTF
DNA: TGCGCCAGCAGTGAGAACGGGCCGTCAATAGGCTACACCTTC

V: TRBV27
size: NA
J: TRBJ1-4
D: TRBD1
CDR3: CASSSFAGGEKLFF
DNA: TGTGCCAGCAGTTCCTTCGCAGGGGGTGAAAAACTGTTTTTT

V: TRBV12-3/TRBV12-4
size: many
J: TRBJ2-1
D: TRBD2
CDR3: CASSLVGGGANNEQFF
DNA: TGTGCCAGCAGTTTAGTTGGCGGGGGGGCCAATAATGAGCAGTTCTTC

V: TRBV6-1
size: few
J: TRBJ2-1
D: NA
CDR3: CASSGLMTGSYNEQFF
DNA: TGTGCCAGCAGTGGGTTGATGACAGGTTCCTACAATGAGCAGTTCTTC

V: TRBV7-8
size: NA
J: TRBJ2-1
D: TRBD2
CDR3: CASSLTGGPYEQFF
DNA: TGTGCCAGCAGCTTAACGGGGGGGCCCTATGAGCAGTTCTTC

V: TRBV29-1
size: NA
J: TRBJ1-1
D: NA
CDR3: CSIGVAEAFF
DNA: TGCAGCATAGGGGTGGCTGAAGCTTTCTTT

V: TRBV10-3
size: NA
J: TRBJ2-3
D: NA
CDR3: CAISEYMGTDTQYF
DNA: TGTGCCATCAGTGAGTATATGGGCACAGATACGCAGTATTTT